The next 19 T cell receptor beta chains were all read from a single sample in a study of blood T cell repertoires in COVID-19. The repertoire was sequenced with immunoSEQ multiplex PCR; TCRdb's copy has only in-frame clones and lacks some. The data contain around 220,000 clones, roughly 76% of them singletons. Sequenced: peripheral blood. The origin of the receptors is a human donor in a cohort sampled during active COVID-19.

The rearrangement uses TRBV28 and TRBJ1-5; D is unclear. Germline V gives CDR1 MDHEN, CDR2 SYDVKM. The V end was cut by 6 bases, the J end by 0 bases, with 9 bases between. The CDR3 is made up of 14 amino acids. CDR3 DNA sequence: TGTGCCAGCAGAGTGAGGGTTAGCAATCAGCCCCAGCATTTT. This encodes CASRVRVSNQPQHF.

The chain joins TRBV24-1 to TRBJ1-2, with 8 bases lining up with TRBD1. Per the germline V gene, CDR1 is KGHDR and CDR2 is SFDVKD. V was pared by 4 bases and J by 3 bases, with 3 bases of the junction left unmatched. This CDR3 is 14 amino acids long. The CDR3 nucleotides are TGTGCCACCAGTGAACAGGGGGAATACTATGGCTACACCTTC. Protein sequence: CATSEQGEYYGYTF.

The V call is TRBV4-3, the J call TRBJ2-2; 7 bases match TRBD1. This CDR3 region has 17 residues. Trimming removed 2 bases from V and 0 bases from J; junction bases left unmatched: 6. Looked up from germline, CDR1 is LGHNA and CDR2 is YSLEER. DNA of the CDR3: TGCGCCAGCAGCCAACTTACCGGGACAGCGAACACCGGGGAGCTGTTTTTT. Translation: CASSQLTGTANTGELFF.

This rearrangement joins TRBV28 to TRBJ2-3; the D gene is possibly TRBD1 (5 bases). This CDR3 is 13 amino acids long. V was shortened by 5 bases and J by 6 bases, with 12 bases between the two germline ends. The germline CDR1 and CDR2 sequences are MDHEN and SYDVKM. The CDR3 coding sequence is TGTGCCAGCAGTAAGACAGTCTTCGATACGCAGTATTTT. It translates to CASSKTVFDTQYF.

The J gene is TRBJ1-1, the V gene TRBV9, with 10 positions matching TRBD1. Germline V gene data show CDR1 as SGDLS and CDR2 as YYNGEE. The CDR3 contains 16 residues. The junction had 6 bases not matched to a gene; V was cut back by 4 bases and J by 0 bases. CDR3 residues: CASSTGTGAMNTEAFF. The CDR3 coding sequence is TGTGCCAGCAGCACCGGGACAGGGGCTATGAACACTGAAGCTTTCTTT.

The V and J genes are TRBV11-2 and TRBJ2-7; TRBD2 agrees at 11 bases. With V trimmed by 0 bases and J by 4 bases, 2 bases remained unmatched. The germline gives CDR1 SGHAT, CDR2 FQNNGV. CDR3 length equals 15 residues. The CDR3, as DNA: TGTGCCAGCAGCTTAGAAACTAGCGGGAGATACGAGCAGTACTTC. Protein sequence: CASSLETSGRYEQYF.

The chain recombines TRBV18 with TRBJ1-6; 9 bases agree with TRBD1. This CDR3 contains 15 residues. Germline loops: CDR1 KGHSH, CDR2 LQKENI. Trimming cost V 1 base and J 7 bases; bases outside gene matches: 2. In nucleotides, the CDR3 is TGTGCCAGCTCACCACGACAGGGGGGAAATTCACCCCTCCACTTT. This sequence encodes CASSPRQGGNSPLHF.

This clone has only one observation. The chain's CDR3 is CASSYSGGYSNQPQHF. The CDR3 DNA reads TGTGCCAGCAGTTATTCGGGGGGTTATAGCAATCAGCCCCAGCATTTT. The chain employs TRBV6-6 and TRBJ1-5, with D maybe TRBD1 (5 bases). There are 16 residues in the CDR3. Germline CDR1 and CDR2: MNHNY and SVGAGI (reference sequence). Trimming took off 3 bases at V and 0 bases at J, with 12 bases between the two ends.

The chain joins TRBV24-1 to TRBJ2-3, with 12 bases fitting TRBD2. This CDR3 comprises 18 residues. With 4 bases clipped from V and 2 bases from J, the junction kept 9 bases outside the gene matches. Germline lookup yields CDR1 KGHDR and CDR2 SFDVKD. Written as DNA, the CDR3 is TGTGCCACCAGTGAGCCGACTAGCGGGAGATGGGACACAGATACGCAGTATTTT. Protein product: CATSEPTSGRWDTDTQYF.

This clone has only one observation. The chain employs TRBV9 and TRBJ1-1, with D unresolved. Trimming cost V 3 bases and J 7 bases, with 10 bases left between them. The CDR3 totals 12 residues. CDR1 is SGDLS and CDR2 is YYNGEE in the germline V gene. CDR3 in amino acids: CASSGDTYEAFF. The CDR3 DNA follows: TGTGCCAGCAGCGGAGACACCTATGAAGCTTTCTTT.

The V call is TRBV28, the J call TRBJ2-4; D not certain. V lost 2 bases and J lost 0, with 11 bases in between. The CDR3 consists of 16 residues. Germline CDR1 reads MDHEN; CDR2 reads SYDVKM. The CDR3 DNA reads TGTGCCAGCAGTTTAGGGCAGCCCTTAGCCAAAAACATTCAGTACTTC. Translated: CASSLGQPLAKNIQYF.

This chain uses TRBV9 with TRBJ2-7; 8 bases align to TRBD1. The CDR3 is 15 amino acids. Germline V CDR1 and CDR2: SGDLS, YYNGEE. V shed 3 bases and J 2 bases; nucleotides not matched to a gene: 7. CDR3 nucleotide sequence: TGTGCCAGCAGCGGATCCGGGACAGGAGCCTACGAGCAGTACTTC. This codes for CASSGSGTGAYEQYF.

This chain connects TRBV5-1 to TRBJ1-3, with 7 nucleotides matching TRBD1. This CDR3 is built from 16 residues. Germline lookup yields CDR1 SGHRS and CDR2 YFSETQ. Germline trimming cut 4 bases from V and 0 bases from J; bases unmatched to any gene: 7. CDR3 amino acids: CASSPEGALSGNTIYF. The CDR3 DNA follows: TGCGCCAGCAGCCCCGAGGGGGCTCTCTCTGGAAACACCATATATTTT.

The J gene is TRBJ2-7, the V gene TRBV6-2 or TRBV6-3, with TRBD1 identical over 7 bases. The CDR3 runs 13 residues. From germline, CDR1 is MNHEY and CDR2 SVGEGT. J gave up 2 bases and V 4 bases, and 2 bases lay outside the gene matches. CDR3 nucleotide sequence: TGTGCCAGCAGTTCAACAGGGGCCTACGAGCAGTACTTC. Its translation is CASSSTGAYEQYF.

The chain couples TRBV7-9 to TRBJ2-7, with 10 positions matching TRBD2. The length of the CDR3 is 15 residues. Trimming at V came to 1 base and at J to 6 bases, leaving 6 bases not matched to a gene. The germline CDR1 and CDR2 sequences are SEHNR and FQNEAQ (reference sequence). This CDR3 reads CASSLVLAGSVEQYF. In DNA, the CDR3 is TGTGCCAGCAGCTTAGTACTAGCGGGATCCGTCGAGCAGTACTTC.

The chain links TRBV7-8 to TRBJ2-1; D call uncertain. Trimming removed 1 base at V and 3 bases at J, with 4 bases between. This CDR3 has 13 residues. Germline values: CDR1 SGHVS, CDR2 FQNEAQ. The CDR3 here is CASSLDFYNEQFF. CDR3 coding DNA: TGTGCCAGCAGCTTAGACTTCTACAATGAGCAGTTCTTC.

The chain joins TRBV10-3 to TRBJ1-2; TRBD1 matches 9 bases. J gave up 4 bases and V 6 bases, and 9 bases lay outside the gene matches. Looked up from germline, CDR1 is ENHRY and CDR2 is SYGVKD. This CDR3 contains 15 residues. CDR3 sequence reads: CAISEPGQGGYGYTF. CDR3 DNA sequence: TGTGCCATCAGCGAACCGGGACAGGGCGGCTATGGCTACACCTTC.

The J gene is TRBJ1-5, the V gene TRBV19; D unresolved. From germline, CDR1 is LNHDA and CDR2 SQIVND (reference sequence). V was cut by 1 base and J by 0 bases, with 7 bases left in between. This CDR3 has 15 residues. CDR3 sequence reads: CASSIVVFSNQPQHF. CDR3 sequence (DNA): TGTGCCAGTAGTATAGTAGTTTTTAGCAATCAGCCCCAGCATTTT.

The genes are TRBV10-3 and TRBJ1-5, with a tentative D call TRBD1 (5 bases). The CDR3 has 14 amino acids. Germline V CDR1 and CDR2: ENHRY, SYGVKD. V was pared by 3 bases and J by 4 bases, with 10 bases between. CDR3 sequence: CAISDRVGNQPQHF. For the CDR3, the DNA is TGTGCCATCAGTGACAGGGTCGGGAATCAGCCCCAGCATTTT.